Listed here are 6 T cell receptor beta chains from one sample, sequenced in a study of human T cells and chemical hapten exposure. TCRdb reprocessed the RACE reads via MiXCR and lists one record per CDR3 protein. This table has more than 250,000 distinct CDR3 sequences, 7.5% to 10% appearing once. Time point indicated: pre-sensitization, week 0. Treatment here: therapeutic diphenylcyclopropenone sensitization with weekly scalp DPC. The sample was whole blood, taken in connection with sensitization to the hapten diphenylcyclopropenone (DPC). The receptors originated from a woman in her thirties or forties with alopecia areata. Some clones in this sample may be carry-over from other donors' samples.

This clonotype has a count of ten or more. V and J are TRBV20-1 and TRBJ2-2; 10 bases are a match to TRBD1. The germline V gene encodes CDR1 DFQATT and CDR2 SNEGSKA (reference sequence). The CDR3 has 16 amino acids. V lost 6 bases to trimming and J lost 3 bases; unmatched junction nucleotides: 10. The DNA for the CDR3 is TGCAGTGCCCCGAATATTGGGACAGGGGACACCGGGGAGCTGTTTTTT. Translating it yields CSAPNIGTGDTGELFF.

This clonotype was observed many times. The genes are TRBV2 and TRBJ2-1; D is unclear. V dropped 4 bases and J dropped 5 bases, with 9 bases sitting between them. Looked up from germline, CDR1 is SNHLY and CDR2 is FYNNEI. The CDR3 is made up of 13 amino acids. The CDR3 region is CASSGLTNNEQFF. CDR3 bases: TGTGCCAGCAGTGGGTTAACGAACAATGAGCAGTTCTTC.

This clonotype is medium-sized (0.01 to 0.1%). The rearrangement joins TRBV4-3 to TRBJ2-7; no firm D call. Trimming left V 3 bases short and J 2 bases short, with 14 bases between. The CDR3 has 15 residues. Germline CDR1 reads LGHNA; CDR2 reads YSLEER. CDR3 nucleotides: TGCGCCAGCAGCCAGTCGCAGGACGGAGCCTACGAGCAGTACTTC. Amino acid sequence: CASSQSQDGAYEQYF.

This clonotype was seen more than once but under ten times. The chain couples TRBV3-1 to TRBJ2-5; 9 bases agree with TRBD2. V was clipped by 5 bases and J by 5 bases; unmatched bases: 3. The CDR3 extends over 13 amino acids. The germline V gene has CDR1 LGHDT and CDR2 YNNKEL (reference sequence). CDR3 amino acids: CASSAGGPETQYF. CDR3 bases: TGTGCCAGCAGCGCGGGGGGGCCCGAGACCCAGTACTTC.

In its sample, this clonotype was seen a few times. The chain recombines TRBV5-1 with TRBJ2-3; 7 bases map to TRBD1. The V and J ends lost 4 bases and 5 bases, in that order; junction bases with no gene match: 4. The germline CDR1 and CDR2 sequences are SGHRS and YFSETQ. The CDR3 loop spans 13 amino acids. The CDR3 DNA reads TGCGCCAGCAGCGACGGGGACAGAGATACGCAGTATTTT. It yields the protein CASSDGDRDTQYF. The full variable domain, completed using reference TRBV5-1 and TRBJ2-3, is KAGVTQTPRYLIKTRGQQVTLSCSPISGHRSVSWYQQTPGQGLQFLFEYFSETQRNKGNFPGRFSGRQFSNSRSEMNVSTLELGDSALYLCASSDGDRDTQYFGPGTRLTVL.

The chain uses TRBV29-1 and TRBJ1-2; no definite D call. The germline V gene encodes CDR1 SQVTM and CDR2 ANQGSEA. This CDR3 is built from 11 residues. With 6 bases removed from V and 6 bases from J, the gap between germline ends came to 11 bases. The CDR3 sequence is CSVWGSNGYTF. As DNA, the CDR3 is TGCAGCGTCTGGGGTTCGAATGGCTACACCTTC.